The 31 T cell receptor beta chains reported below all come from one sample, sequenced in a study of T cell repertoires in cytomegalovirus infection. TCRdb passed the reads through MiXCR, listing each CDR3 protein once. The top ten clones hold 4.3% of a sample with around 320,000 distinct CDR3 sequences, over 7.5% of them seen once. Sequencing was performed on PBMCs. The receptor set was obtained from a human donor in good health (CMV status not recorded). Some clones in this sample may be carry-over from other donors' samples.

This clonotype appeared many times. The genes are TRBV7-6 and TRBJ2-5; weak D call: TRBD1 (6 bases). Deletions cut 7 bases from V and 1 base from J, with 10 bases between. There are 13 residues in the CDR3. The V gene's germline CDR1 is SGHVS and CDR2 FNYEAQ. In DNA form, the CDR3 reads TGTGCCAGCACCCCGGACAGCCAAGAGACCCAGTACTTC. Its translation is CASTPDSQETQYF.

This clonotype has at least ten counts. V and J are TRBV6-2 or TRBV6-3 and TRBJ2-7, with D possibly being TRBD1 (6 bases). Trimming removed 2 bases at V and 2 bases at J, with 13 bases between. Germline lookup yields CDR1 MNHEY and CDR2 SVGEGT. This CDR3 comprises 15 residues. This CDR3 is CASSYAGPGAYEQYF. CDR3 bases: TGTGCCAGCAGTTACGCAGGGCCAGGGGCCTACGAGCAGTACTTC.

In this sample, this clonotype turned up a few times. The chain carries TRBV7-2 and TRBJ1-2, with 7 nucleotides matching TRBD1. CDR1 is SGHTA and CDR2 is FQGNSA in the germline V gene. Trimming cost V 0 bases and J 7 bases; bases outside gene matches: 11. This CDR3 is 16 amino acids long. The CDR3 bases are TGTGCCAGCAGCTTAGCGAAACTTGGGACAGCGGGTGGCTACACCTTC. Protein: CASSLAKLGTAGGYTF.

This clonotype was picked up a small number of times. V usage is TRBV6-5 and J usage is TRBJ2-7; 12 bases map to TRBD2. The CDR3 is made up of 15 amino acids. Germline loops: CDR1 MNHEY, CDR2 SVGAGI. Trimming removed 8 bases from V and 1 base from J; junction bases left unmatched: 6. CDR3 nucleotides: TGTGCCAGCGGATTTACTAGCGGGAGGTCCTACGAGCAGTACTTC. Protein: CASGFTSGRSYEQYF.

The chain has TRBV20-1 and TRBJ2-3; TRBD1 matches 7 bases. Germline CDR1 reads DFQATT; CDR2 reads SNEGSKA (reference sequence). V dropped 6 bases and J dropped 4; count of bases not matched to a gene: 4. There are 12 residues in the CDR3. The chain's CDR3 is CSARQGADTQYF. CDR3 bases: TGCAGTGCCAGACAGGGCGCAGATACGCAGTATTTT.

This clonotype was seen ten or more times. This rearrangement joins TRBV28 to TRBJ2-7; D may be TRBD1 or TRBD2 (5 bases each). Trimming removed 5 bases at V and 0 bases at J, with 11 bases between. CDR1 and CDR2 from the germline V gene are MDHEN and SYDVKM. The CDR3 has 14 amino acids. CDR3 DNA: TGTGCCAGCAGTCCCCGGGGCCGCTCCTACGAGCAGTACTTC. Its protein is CASSPRGRSYEQYF.

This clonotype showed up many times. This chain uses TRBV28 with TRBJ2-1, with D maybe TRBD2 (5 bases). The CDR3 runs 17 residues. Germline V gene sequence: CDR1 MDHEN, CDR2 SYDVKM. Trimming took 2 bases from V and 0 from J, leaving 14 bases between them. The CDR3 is CASSLISGSSSYNEQFF. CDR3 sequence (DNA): TGTGCCAGCAGTTTAATCAGCGGAAGCAGCTCCTACAATGAGCAGTTCTTC.

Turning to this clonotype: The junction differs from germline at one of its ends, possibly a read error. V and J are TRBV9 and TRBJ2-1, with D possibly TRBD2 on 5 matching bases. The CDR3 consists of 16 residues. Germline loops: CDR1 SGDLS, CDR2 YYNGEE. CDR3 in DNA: TGTGCCAGCAGCGTATTCGGGAAGGGTCAATACAATGAGCATTTCTTC. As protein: CASSVFGKGQYNEHFF. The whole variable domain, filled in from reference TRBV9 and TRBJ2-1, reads DSGVTQTPKHLITATGQRVTLRCSPRSGDLSVYWYQQSLDQGLQFLIQYYNGEERAKGNILERFSAQQFPDLHSELNLSSLELGDSALYFCASSVFGKGQYNEHFFGPGTRLTVL.

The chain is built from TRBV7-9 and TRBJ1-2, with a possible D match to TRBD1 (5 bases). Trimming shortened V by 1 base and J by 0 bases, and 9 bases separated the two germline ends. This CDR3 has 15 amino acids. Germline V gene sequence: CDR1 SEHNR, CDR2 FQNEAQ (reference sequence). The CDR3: CASSLGDRANYGYTF. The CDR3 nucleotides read TGTGCCAGCAGCTTAGGCGACAGAGCTAACTATGGCTACACCTTC. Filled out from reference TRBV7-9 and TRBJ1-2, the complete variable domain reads DTGVSQNPRHKITKRGQNVTFRCDPISEHNRLYWYRQTLGQGPEFLTYFQNEAQLEKSRLLSDRFSAERPKGSFSTLEIQRTEQGDSAMYLCASSLGDRANYGYTFGSGTRLTVV.

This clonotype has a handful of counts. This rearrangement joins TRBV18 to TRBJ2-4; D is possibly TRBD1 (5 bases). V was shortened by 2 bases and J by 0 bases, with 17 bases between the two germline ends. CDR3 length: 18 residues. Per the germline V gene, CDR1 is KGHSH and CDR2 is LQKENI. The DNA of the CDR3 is TGTGCCAGCTCACCAGCACAGGTGAACCCCCTAGCCAAAAACATTCAGTACTTC. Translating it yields CASSPAQVNPLAKNIQYF.

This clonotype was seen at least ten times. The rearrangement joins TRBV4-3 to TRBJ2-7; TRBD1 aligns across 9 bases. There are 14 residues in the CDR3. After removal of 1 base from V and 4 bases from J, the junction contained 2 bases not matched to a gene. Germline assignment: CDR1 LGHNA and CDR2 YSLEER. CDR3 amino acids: CASSQGTGVYEQYF. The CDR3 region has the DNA TGCGCCAGCAGCCAAGGGACAGGGGTATACGAGCAGTACTTC.

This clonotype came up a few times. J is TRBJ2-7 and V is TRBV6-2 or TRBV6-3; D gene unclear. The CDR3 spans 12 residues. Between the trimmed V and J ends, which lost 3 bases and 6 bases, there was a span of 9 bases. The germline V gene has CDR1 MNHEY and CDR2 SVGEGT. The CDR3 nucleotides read TGTGCCAGCAGTTATGACCCCGCCGAGCAGTACTTC. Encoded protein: CASSYDPAEQYF.

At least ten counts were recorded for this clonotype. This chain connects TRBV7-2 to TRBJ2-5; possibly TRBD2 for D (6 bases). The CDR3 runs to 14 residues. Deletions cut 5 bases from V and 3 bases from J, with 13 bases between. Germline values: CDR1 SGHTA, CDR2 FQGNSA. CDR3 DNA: TGTGCCAGCAGCGCGGGCCGGAGGGAAGAGACCCAGTACTTC. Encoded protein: CASSAGRREETQYF.

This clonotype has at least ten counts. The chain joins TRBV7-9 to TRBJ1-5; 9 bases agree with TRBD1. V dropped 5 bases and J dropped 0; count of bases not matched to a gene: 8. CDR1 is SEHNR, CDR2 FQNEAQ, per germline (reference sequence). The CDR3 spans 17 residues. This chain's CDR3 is CASSPGQGVYSNQPQHF. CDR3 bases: TGTGCCAGCAGCCCGGGACAGGGAGTTTATAGCAATCAGCCCCAGCATTTT. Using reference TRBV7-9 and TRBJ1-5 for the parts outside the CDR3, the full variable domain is DTGVSQNPRHKITKRGQNVTFRCDPISEHNRLYWYRQTLGQGPEFLTYFQNEAQLEKSRLLSDRFSAERPKGSFSTLEIQRTEQGDSAMYLCASSPGQGVYSNQPQHFGDGTRLSIL.

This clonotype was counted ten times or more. The CDR3 loop reads CASSLASRGEQFF. The CDR3 region has the DNA TGTGCCAGCAGCTTAGCGAGTCGGGGTGAGCAGTTCTTC. The rearrangement joins TRBV7-2 to TRBJ2-1, with a possible D match to TRBD2 (5 bases). This CDR3 contains 13 residues. CDR1 and CDR2 (germline): SGHTA, FQGNSA. V was trimmed by 0 bases and J by 9 bases, leaving 9 bases between them.

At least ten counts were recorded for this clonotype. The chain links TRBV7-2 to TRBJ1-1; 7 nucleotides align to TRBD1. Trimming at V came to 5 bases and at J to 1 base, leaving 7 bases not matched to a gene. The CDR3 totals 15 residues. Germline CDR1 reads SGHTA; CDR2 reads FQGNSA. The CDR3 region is CASSPRDSPNTEAFF. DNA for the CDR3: TGTGCCAGCAGCCCCCGGGACAGCCCGAACACTGAAGCTTTCTTT.

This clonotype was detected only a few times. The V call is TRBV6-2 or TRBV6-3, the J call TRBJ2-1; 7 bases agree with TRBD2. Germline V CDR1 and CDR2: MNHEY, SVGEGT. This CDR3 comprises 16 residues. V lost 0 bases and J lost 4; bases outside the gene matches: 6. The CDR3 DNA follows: TGTGCCAGCAGTTACTCCTGGCTAGCGGTTTACAATGAGCAGTTCTTC. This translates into CASSYSWLAVYNEQFF.

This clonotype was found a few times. The chain's CDR3 is CASSLVGADEQFF. The CDR3 DNA follows: TGTGCCAGCAGCTTAGTCGGTGCTGATGAGCAGTTCTTC. This rearrangement joins TRBV7-9 to TRBJ2-1, with D hard to call. Per germline, CDR1 SEHNR and CDR2 FQNEAQ (reference sequence). V dropped 1 base and J dropped 8 bases, with 9 bases sitting between them. CDR3 length equals 13 residues.

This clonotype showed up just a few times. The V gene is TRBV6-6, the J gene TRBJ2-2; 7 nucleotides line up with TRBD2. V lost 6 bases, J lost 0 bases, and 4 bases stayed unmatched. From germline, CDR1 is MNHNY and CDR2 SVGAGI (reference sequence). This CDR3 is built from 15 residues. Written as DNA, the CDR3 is TGTGCCAGCAGCCTGACTAGCTCGAACACCGGGGAGCTGTTTTTT. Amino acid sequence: CASSLTSSNTGELFF.

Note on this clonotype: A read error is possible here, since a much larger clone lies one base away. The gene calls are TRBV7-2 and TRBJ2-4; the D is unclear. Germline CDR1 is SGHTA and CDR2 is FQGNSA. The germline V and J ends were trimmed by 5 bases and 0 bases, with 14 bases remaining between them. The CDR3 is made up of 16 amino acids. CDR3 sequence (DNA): TGTGCCAGCAGCCCTCCCCGGCCCGAAGCCAAAAACATTCAGTACTTC. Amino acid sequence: CASSPPRPEAKNIQYF. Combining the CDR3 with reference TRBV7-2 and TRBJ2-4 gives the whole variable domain GAGVSQSPSNKVTEKGKDVELRCDPISGHTALYWYRQSLGQGLEFLIYFQGNSAPDKSGLPSDRFSAERTGGSVSTLTIQRTQQEDSAVYLCASSPPRPEAKNIQYFGAGTRLSVL.

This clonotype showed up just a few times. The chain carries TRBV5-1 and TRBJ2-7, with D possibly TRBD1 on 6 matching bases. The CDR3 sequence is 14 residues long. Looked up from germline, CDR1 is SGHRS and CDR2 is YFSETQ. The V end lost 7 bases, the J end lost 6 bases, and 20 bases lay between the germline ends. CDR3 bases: TGCGCCAGCGGACCGGGACACAATCTAGGCGAGCAGTACTTC. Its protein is CASGPGHNLGEQYF. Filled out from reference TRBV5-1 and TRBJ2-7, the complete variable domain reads KAGVTQTPRYLIKTRGQQVTLSCSPISGHRSVSWYQQTPGQGLQFLFEYFSETQRNKGNFPGRFSGRQFSNSRSEMNVSTLELGDSALYLCASGPGHNLGEQYFGPGTRLTVT.

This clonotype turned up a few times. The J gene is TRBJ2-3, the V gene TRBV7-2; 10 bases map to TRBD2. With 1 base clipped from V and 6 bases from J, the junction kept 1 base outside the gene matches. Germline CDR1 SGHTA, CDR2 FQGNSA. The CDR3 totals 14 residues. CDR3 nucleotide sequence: TGTGCCAGCAGCTTAGATAGCGGGAGGGATACGCAGTATTTT. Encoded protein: CASSLDSGRDTQYF.

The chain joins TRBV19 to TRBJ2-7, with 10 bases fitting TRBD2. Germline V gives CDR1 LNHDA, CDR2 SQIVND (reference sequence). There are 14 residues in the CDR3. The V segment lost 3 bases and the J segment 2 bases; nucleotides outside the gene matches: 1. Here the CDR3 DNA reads TGTGCCAGTAGTATGAGCGGGGGGGCCTACGAGCAGTACTTC. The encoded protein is CASSMSGGAYEQYF. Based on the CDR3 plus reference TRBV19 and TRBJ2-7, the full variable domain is DGGITQSPKYLFRKEGQNVTLSCEQNLNHDAMYWYRQDPGQGLRLIYYSQIVNDFQKGDIAEGYSVSREKKESFPLTVTSAQKNPTAFYLCASSMSGGAYEQYFGPGTRLTVT.

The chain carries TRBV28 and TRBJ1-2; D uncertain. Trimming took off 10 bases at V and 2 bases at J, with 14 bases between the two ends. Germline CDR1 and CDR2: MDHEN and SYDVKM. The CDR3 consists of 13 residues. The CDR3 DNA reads TGTGCCACCCGCGCTACAGTAAACTATGGCTACACCTTC. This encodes CATRATVNYGYTF.

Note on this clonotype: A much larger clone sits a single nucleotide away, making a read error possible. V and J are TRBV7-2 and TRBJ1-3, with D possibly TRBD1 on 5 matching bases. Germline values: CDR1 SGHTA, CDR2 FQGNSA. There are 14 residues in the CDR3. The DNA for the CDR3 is TGTGCCAGCAGAGGAGGAGGGGCAGGAAGCACCATATATTTT. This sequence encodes CASRGGGAGSTIYF.

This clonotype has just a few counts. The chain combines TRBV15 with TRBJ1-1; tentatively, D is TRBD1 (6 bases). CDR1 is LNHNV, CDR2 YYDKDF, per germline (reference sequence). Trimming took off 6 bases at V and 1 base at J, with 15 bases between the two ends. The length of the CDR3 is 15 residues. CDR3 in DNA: TGTGCCACCAGTCGAGGGGGGGGGTCGAACACTGAAGCTTTCTTT. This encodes CATSRGGGSNTEAFF.

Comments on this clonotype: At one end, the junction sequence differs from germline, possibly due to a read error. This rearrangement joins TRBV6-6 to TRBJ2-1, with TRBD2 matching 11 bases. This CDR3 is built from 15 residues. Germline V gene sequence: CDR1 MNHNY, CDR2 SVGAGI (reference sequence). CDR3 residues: CAMGGGTSGSNEQFF. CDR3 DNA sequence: TGCGCAATGGGGGGGGGGACTAGCGGCTCCAATGAGCAGTTCTTC.

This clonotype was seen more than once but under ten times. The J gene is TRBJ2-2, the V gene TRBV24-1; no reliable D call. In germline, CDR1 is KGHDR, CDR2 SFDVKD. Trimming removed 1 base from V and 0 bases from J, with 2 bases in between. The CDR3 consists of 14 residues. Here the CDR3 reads CATSDLSNTGELFF. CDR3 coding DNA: TGTGCCACCAGTGATTTATCGAACACCGGGGAGCTGTTTTTT.

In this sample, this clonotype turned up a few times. This CDR3 is CASSSGTTSYEQYF. Here the CDR3 DNA reads TGTGCCAGCAGCTCCGGGACTACTTCCTACGAGCAGTACTTC. The J gene is TRBJ2-7, the V gene TRBV7-3; 7 nucleotides match TRBD2. Germline values: CDR1 SGHTA, CDR2 FQGTGA. CDR3 length equals 14 residues. V trimming: 4 bases; J trimming: 1 base; junction bases outside the gene matches: 4.

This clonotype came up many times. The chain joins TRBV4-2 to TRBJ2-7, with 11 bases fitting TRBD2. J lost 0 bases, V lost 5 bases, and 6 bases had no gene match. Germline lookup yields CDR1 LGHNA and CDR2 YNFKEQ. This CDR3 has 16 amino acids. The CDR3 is CASSSSGLAVSYEQYF. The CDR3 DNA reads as TGTGCCAGCAGCTCGTCGGGACTAGCGGTCTCCTACGAGCAGTACTTC.

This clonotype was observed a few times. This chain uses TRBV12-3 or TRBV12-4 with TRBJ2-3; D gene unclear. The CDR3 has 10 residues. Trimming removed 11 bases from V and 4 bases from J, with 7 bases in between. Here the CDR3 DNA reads TGTGCCGCAATGGCAGATACGCAGTATTTT. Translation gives CAAMADTQYF.